These T cell receptor beta chains were read from a single sample in a study of human T cells and chemical hapten exposure. From the RACE reads, TCRdb called clonotypes with MiXCR, one entry per CDR3 protein. This table has tens of thousands of distinct CDR3 sequences, more than 9% appearing once. Source: whole blood, taken in connection with sensitization to the hapten diphenylcyclopropenone (DPC). The source is a man younger than 45 with alopecia areata. Some clones in this sample may be carry-over from other donors' samples. The CDR3 runs from the conserved cysteine through the conserved F or W. Each record gives: V gene, clone size, J gene, D gene, CDR3 protein, CDR3 DNA. A D gene is named only where the DNA matches it firmly. A row's size may be missing; if present it is once, few, many or a size class.

v_call: TRBV27
clone_size: -
j_call: TRBJ2-1
d_call: -
cdr3_aa: CASSFPDNNNEQFF
cdr3_nt: TGTGCCAGCAGTTTCCCTGACAACAACAATGAGCAGTTCTTC

v_call: TRBV29-1
clone_size: many
j_call: TRBJ1-5
d_call: -
cdr3_aa: CSVVAGPGQPQHF
cdr3_nt: TGCAGCGTTGTAGCAGGGCCCGGTCAGCCCCAGCATTTT

v_call: TRBV7-8
clone_size: few
j_call: TRBJ2-3
d_call: TRBD2
cdr3_aa: CASSFSGGPTDTQYF
cdr3_nt: TGTGCCAGCAGCTTTAGCGGGGGACCCACAGATACGCAGTATTTT

v_call: TRBV9
clone_size: few
j_call: TRBJ1-4
d_call: -
cdr3_aa: CASSGGTEKLFF
cdr3_nt: TGTGCCAGCAGCGGAGGGACAGAAAAACTGTTTTTT

v_call: TRBV12-3/TRBV12-4
clone_size: many
j_call: TRBJ2-4
d_call: -
cdr3_aa: CASSPGSKNIQYF
cdr3_nt: TGTGCCAGCAGTCCCGGGTCCAAAAACATTCAGTACTTC

v_call: TRBV7-2
clone_size: -
j_call: TRBJ2-4
d_call: -
cdr3_aa: CASSLVGTSQAKNIQYF
cdr3_nt: TGTGCCAGCAGCTTAGTCGGGACAAGTCAAGCCAAAAACATTCAGTACTTC

v_call: TRBV6-2/TRBV6-3
clone_size: many
j_call: TRBJ1-1
d_call: -
cdr3_aa: CASSYVNTEAFF
cdr3_nt: TGTGCCAGCAGTTATGTAAACACTGAAGCTTTCTTT

v_call: TRBV10-3
clone_size: -
j_call: TRBJ1-2
d_call: -
cdr3_aa: CAITRHPRDYGYTF
cdr3_nt: TGTGCCATCACGAGACACCCTCGGGACTATGGCTACACCTTC

v_call: TRBV6-1
clone_size: -
j_call: TRBJ1-1
d_call: -
cdr3_aa: CASSAKLTNTEAFF
cdr3_nt: TGTGCCAGCAGTGCTAAACTGACAAACACTGAAGCTTTCTTT

v_call: TRBV11-2
clone_size: few
j_call: TRBJ2-6
d_call: -
cdr3_aa: CASSLYMISGANVLTF
cdr3_nt: TGTGCCAGCAGCTTATACATGATCTCTGGGGCCAACGTCCTGACTTTC

v_call: TRBV12-3/TRBV12-4
clone_size: -
j_call: TRBJ1-5
d_call: -
cdr3_aa: CASTPGGIGQPQHF
cdr3_nt: TGTGCCAGCACCCCTGGGGGCATTGGTCAGCCCCAGCATTTT

v_call: TRBV7-3
clone_size: -
j_call: TRBJ1-3
d_call: -
cdr3_aa: CASSEISGNTIYF
cdr3_nt: TGTGCCAGCAGCGAGATATCTGGAAACACCATATATTTT

v_call: TRBV3-1
clone_size: -
j_call: TRBJ2-5
d_call: -
cdr3_aa: CASSSGPSPGGTQYF
cdr3_nt: TGTGCCAGCAGCTCCGGGCCGAGCCCTGGAGGGACCCAGTACTTC

v_call: TRBV5-1
clone_size: few
j_call: TRBJ2-3
d_call: TRBD2
cdr3_aa: CASSFWTSGGSTDTQYF
cdr3_nt: TGCGCCAGCAGCTTCTGGACTAGCGGGGGAAGCACAGATACGCAGTATTTT

v_call: TRBV7-7
clone_size: many
j_call: TRBJ2-2
d_call: -
cdr3_aa: CASSLSSTSSGELFF
cdr3_nt: TGTGCCAGCAGCTTAAGTTCGACATCGTCCGGGGAGCTGTTTTTT

v_call: TRBV20-1
clone_size: many
j_call: TRBJ2-3
d_call: -
cdr3_aa: CSAQRVGGGTDTQYF
cdr3_nt: TGCAGTGCCCAGAGAGTGGGAGGGGGAACAGATACGCAGTATTTT

v_call: TRBV15
clone_size: -
j_call: TRBJ2-1
d_call: TRBD2
cdr3_aa: CATSRDLAGAYNEQFF
cdr3_nt: TGTGCCACCAGCAGAGACCTAGCGGGAGCGTACAATGAGCAGTTCTTC

v_call: TRBV10-3
clone_size: -
j_call: TRBJ1-5
d_call: -
cdr3_aa: CAISDPDRYSNQPQHF
cdr3_nt: TGTGCCATCAGTGACCCCGACAGGTACAGCAATCAGCCCCAGCATTTT

v_call: TRBV18
clone_size: few
j_call: TRBJ1-1
d_call: -
cdr3_aa: CASSPPEGLGTEAFF
cdr3_nt: TGTGCCAGCTCACCACCGGAAGGGCTGGGCACTGAAGCTTTCTTT

v_call: TRBV6-4
clone_size: medium-sized
j_call: TRBJ2-2
d_call: -
cdr3_aa: CASSESEEAGELFF
cdr3_nt: TGTGCCAGCAGTGAAAGTGAGGAAGCCGGGGAGCTGTTTTTT

v_call: TRBV7-9
clone_size: few
j_call: TRBJ2-1
d_call: TRBD1
cdr3_aa: CASSPPTLSRQGFYNEQFF
cdr3_nt: TGTGCCAGCAGTCCACCTACCCTAAGCCGACAGGGATTCTACAATGAGCAGTTCTTC

v_call: TRBV3-1
clone_size: -
j_call: TRBJ2-5
d_call: TRBD2
cdr3_aa: CASSHSSGGKTQYF
cdr3_nt: TGTGCCAGCAGCCATTCTAGCGGGGGGAAGACCCAGTACTTC

v_call: TRBV28
clone_size: -
j_call: TRBJ2-5
d_call: TRBD2
cdr3_aa: CASSLLPPGLAQETQYF
cdr3_nt: TGTGCCAGCAGTTTATTACCTCCGGGACTAGCACAAGAGACCCAGTACTTC

v_call: TRBV20-1
clone_size: -
j_call: TRBJ2-3
d_call: TRBD1
cdr3_aa: CSARETGQGTDTQYF
cdr3_nt: TGCAGTGCTAGAGAAACGGGACAGGGGACAGATACGCAGTATTTT

v_call: TRBV2
clone_size: many
j_call: TRBJ2-5
d_call: -
cdr3_aa: CASSPSFGVQETQYF
cdr3_nt: TGTGCCAGCAGTCCCTCTTTCGGGGTCCAAGAGACCCAGTACTTC

v_call: TRBV5-6
clone_size: few
j_call: TRBJ1-6
d_call: -
cdr3_aa: CASSTSGVWNSPLHF
cdr3_nt: TGTGCCAGCAGTACTAGTGGGGTGTGGAATTCACCCCTCCACTTT

v_call: TRBV6-5
clone_size: few
j_call: TRBJ2-2
d_call: TRBD1
cdr3_aa: CASSSTGAGGASGELFF
cdr3_nt: TGTGCCAGCAGTTCAACTGGGGCAGGGGGCGCGTCCGGGGAGCTGTTTTTT

v_call: TRBV11-2
clone_size: many
j_call: TRBJ1-4
d_call: -
cdr3_aa: CASSLLPGTLDEKLFF
cdr3_nt: TGTGCCAGCAGCTTACTCCCTGGGACCCTTGATGAAAAACTGTTTTTT

v_call: TRBV5-6
clone_size: few
j_call: TRBJ1-5
d_call: -
cdr3_aa: CASSSRRNQPQHF
cdr3_nt: TGTGCCAGCAGCTCCCGACGGAATCAGCCCCAGCATTTT

v_call: TRBV12-3/TRBV12-4
clone_size: many
j_call: TRBJ2-3
d_call: -
cdr3_aa: CASSFWHTDTQYF
cdr3_nt: TGTGCCAGCAGTTTCTGGCACACAGATACGCAGTATTTT

v_call: TRBV6-6
clone_size: -
j_call: TRBJ1-6
d_call: -
cdr3_aa: CASSLRAPSSYNSPLHF
cdr3_nt: TGTGCCAGCAGTCTTCGGGCTCCAAGCTCCTATAATTCACCCCTCCACTTT

v_call: TRBV7-6
clone_size: many
j_call: TRBJ2-5
d_call: TRBD1
cdr3_aa: CASSPGTGRLQETQYF
cdr3_nt: TGTGCCAGCAGCCCCGGGACAGGTCGTCTCCAAGAGACCCAGTACTTC

v_call: TRBV7-3
clone_size: few
j_call: TRBJ2-6
d_call: -
cdr3_aa: CASSPLSQGRSGANVLTF
cdr3_nt: TGTGCCAGCAGCCCTCTGTCACAGGGCCGCTCTGGGGCCAACGTCCTGACTTTC

v_call: TRBV3-1
clone_size: few
j_call: TRBJ1-1
d_call: -
cdr3_aa: CASSQARAYGAFF
cdr3_nt: TGTGCCAGCAGCCAAGCTCGAGCGTATGGAGCTTTCTTT

v_call: TRBV20-1
clone_size: many
j_call: TRBJ1-2
d_call: -
cdr3_aa: CSAPDRLSGYTF
cdr3_nt: TGCAGTGCTCCCGACAGGTTGAGTGGCTACACCTTC

v_call: TRBV24-1
clone_size: many
j_call: TRBJ2-1
d_call: -
cdr3_aa: CATSEDGYNEQFF
cdr3_nt: TGTGCCACCAGTGAGGACGGATACAATGAGCAGTTCTTC

v_call: TRBV5-1
clone_size: many
j_call: TRBJ1-2
d_call: -
cdr3_aa: CASSSMALRQRGYTF
cdr3_nt: TGCGCCAGCAGCTCGATGGCGCTCCGACAGCGGGGCTACACCTTC

v_call: TRBV15
clone_size: many
j_call: TRBJ1-3
d_call: -
cdr3_aa: CATSRDSVAAGNTIYF
cdr3_nt: TGTGCCACCAGCAGAGATAGTGTGGCAGCTGGAAACACCATATATTTT

v_call: TRBV11-1
clone_size: -
j_call: TRBJ2-1
d_call: -
cdr3_aa: CASSLGFLANYNEQFF
cdr3_nt: TGTGCCAGCAGCTTAGGGTTTCTAGCGAACTACAATGAGCAGTTCTTC

v_call: TRBV4-2
clone_size: few
j_call: TRBJ2-3
d_call: -
cdr3_aa: CASRPTGYHPDTQYF
cdr3_nt: TGTGCCAGCAGGCCGACAGGTTACCACCCAGATACGCAGTATTTT

v_call: TRBV9
clone_size: many
j_call: TRBJ2-1
d_call: -
cdr3_aa: CASSQTRQILYNEQFF
cdr3_nt: TGTGCCAGCAGCCAGACCCGACAGATACTCTACAATGAGCAGTTCTTC

v_call: TRBV10-2
clone_size: -
j_call: TRBJ2-5
d_call: -
cdr3_aa: CASSEATYQETQYF
cdr3_nt: TGCGCCAGCAGTGAAGCGACCTACCAAGAGACCCAGTACTTC

v_call: TRBV5-1
clone_size: many
j_call: TRBJ2-3
d_call: -
cdr3_aa: CASSFAVPDTQYF
cdr3_nt: TGCGCCAGCAGCTTTGCAGTCCCAGATACGCAGTATTTT

v_call: TRBV18
clone_size: medium-sized
j_call: TRBJ2-3
d_call: -
cdr3_aa: CASSPLPGPGTDTQYF
cdr3_nt: TGTGCCAGCTCACCACTTCCGGGTCCCGGCACAGATACGCAGTATTTT

v_call: TRBV6-1
clone_size: few
j_call: TRBJ2-2
d_call: -
cdr3_aa: CASWWTFNTGELFF
cdr3_nt: TGTGCCAGCTGGTGGACTTTTAACACCGGGGAGCTGTTTTTT

v_call: TRBV4-2
clone_size: many
j_call: TRBJ2-1
d_call: TRBD2
cdr3_aa: CASSRRTSGPYNEQFF
cdr3_nt: TGTGCCAGCAGCAGACGGACTAGCGGGCCCTACAATGAGCAGTTCTTC

v_call: TRBV18
clone_size: many
j_call: TRBJ1-4
d_call: -
cdr3_aa: CASSTKVGSEKLFF
cdr3_nt: TGTGCCAGCTCAACTAAGGTGGGGTCGGAAAAACTGTTTTTT

v_call: TRBV6-6
clone_size: many
j_call: TRBJ2-1
d_call: TRBD2
cdr3_aa: CASSYSGMAYNEQFF
cdr3_nt: TGTGCCAGCAGTTACAGCGGGATGGCGTACAATGAGCAGTTCTTC

v_call: TRBV21-1
clone_size: many
j_call: TRBJ1-5
d_call: -
cdr3_aa: CASSPCGADNQPQHF
cdr3_nt: TGTGCCAGCAGCCCCTGCGGCGCTGACAATCAGCCCCAGCATTTT

v_call: TRBV2
clone_size: many
j_call: TRBJ2-3
d_call: TRBD1
cdr3_aa: CASNRDRGSDTQYF
cdr3_nt: TGTGCCAGCAACCGGGACAGGGGGTCAGATACGCAGTATTTT

v_call: TRBV12-3/TRBV12-4
clone_size: -
j_call: TRBJ2-2
d_call: TRBD1
cdr3_aa: CASRRDRYTGELFF
cdr3_nt: TGTGCCAGCAGGAGGGACAGATACACCGGGGAGCTGTTTTTT

v_call: TRBV20-1
clone_size: -
j_call: TRBJ2-2
d_call: -
cdr3_aa: CSAKGWAVGENTGELFF
cdr3_nt: TGCAGTGCTAAGGGATGGGCAGTTGGCGAAAACACCGGGGAGCTGTTTTTT

v_call: TRBV18
clone_size: few
j_call: TRBJ1-6
d_call: TRBD1
cdr3_aa: CASSLTGGETSHNSPLHF
cdr3_nt: TGTGCCAGCTCACTCACAGGGGGCGAAACATCGCATAATTCACCCCTCCACTTT